Below, 6 T cell receptor beta chains from the same sample are listed, as sequenced in a study of regulatory T cells in long-lasting Graves disease. Time point noted: newly diagnosed GD, antithyroid drugs for less than 3 months. PBMCs provided the RNA from which the TCR library was made. CDR3-region Arm-PCR and iRepertoire HTBI primers produced the TCR beta libraries. TCRdb re-called the multiplex PCR reads through MiXCR, storing one row per CDR3 protein. The data show about 540,000 distinct CDR3 sequences, about 14% seen once. These same data were also listed under a study on T cells in Graves' hyperthyroidism and ophthalmopathy.

The sequencing used peripheral blood mononuclear cells (PBMCs), collected at new diagnosis, from a patient treated with antithyroid drugs. The receptors were sampled from a man between 25 and 39 years old with Graves disease.

This clonotype was picked up a small number of times. This sequence joins TRBV27 and TRBJ1-2; 7 bases line up with TRBD1. Trimming removed 5 bases from V and 2 bases from J; junction bases left unmatched: 8. This CDR3 contains 15 residues. Germline CDR1 is MNHEY and CDR2 is SMNVEV (reference sequence). CDR3 loop: CASSTTGSGNYGYTF. The CDR3 DNA sequence: TGTGCCAGCAGTACGACAGGGTCTGGGAACTATGGCTACACCTTC.

This clonotype was seen repeatedly, ten times or more. This chain uses TRBV7-8 with TRBJ1-6, with 8 bases lining up with TRBD1. The junction had 4 bases not matched to a gene; V was cut back by 1 base and J by 8 bases. The CDR3 contains 15 residues. Germline values: CDR1 SGHVS, CDR2 FQNEAQ. The CDR3 DNA sequence: TGTGCCAGCAGCTTAGGCGGCAGGGGGCATTCACCCCTCCACTTT. Its translation: CASSLGGRGHSPLHF.

This clonotype was counted a few times. This sequence joins TRBV24-1 and TRBJ2-5, with D perhaps TRBD1 (6 bases). This CDR3 has 14 amino acids. CDR1 and CDR2 from the germline V gene are KGHDR and SFDVKD. V was shortened by 5 bases and J by 1 base, with 10 bases between the two germline ends. The CDR3: CATSAPDSQETQYF. The CDR3 coding sequence is TGTGCCACCAGTGCCCCGGACAGCCAAGAGACCCAGTACTTC.

This chain joins TRBV3-1 and TRBJ1-2, with D uncertain. This CDR3 contains 13 residues. Germline loops: CDR1 LGHDT, CDR2 YNNKEL (reference sequence). The V and J ends lost 5 bases and 9 bases respectively, with 16 bases between them. The CDR3 loop is CASSSRGFVSYTF. The DNA for the CDR3 is TGTGCCAGCAGCTCAAGAGGGTTCGTAAGCTACACCTTC.

This clonotype was seen a handful of times. The rearrangement links TRBV10-2 to TRBJ2-1, with D unclear. V was pared by 1 base and J by 6 bases, with 4 bases between. This CDR3 contains 12 residues. Per germline, CDR1 WSHSY and CDR2 SAAADI. The CDR3 spells CASSEWRNEQFF. The CDR3 DNA reads as TGCGCCAGCAGTGAGTGGCGCAATGAGCAGTTCTTC.

At least ten counts were recorded for this clonotype. The chain joins TRBV2 to TRBJ2-2; TRBD1 matches 8 bases. From germline, CDR1 is SNHLY and CDR2 FYNNEI. The CDR3 totals 15 residues. V lost 6 bases, J lost 5 bases, and 8 bases stayed unmatched. CDR3 protein: CASRAGQGSTGELFF. The CDR3 DNA reads TGTGCCAGCAGGGCCGGACAGGGTTCGACCGGGGAGCTGTTTTTT.